This TCR beta chain comes out of a study of metastatic and nonmetastatic thyroid tumors (dated by TCRdb to 2019 to 2021). Background for the entire study: Repertoires from peripheral blood and from tumor or nodule tissue samples of malignant and benign thyroid patients were compared.

Library preparation used PCR. Sequenced using an Illumina HiSeq 4000. High-throughput sequencing was used to profile the TCR beta-chain CDR3 region of each patient. In the source study's methods: A classifier to discriminate distant-metastatic papillary thyroid cancer patients was built from CDR3 differences across clinicopathological groups. Repertoire diversity was assessed with the Shannon index, and tumor-blood repertoire similarity with the Morisita-Horn index. TCRdb applied fastp at Q25 and MiXCR to the public reads, then kept only in-frame beta chains. TCRdb's processing, not the study's, gives the V and J calls here. This sample holds about 27,000 clones; approximately 15% were observed only once. More than 15% of the sample rests with the top ten. At least ten counts were recorded for this clone. Its antigen remains undetermined. It has no much larger one-base neighbor in the sample; base qualities were not kept.

No patient had received any treatment before thyroid surgery. Patient clinical samples collected from about 2011 to 2018 were retrospectively analysed using T-cell receptor beta sequencing. V ends up 4 bases short and J 6 bases short, with an unmatched junction base count of 6. The cysteine opens and the phenylalanine closes a CDR3 of 14 amino acids. The only DNA kept is the CDR3, 42 bases in frame from the first base. According to the germline V gene, CDR1 reads SGHAT and CDR2 reads FQNNGV. What the study reported, not specific to this receptor: In both blood and tumor samples, malignant tumors were reported to have significantly higher TCR beta diversity than benign nodules.

This sequence originates from a male donor with papillary thyroid cancer or a benign thyroid nodule (not recorded which). Some clones in this sample may be carry-over from other donors' samples. Input material: blood. The V gene is TRBV11-2 and the J gene is TRBJ1-2, and 9 junction bases match TRBD1. The CDR3 is CASSSGTGIDGYTF. The nucleotides read TGTGCCAGCAGCTCCGGGACAGGGATCGATGGCTACACCTTC.